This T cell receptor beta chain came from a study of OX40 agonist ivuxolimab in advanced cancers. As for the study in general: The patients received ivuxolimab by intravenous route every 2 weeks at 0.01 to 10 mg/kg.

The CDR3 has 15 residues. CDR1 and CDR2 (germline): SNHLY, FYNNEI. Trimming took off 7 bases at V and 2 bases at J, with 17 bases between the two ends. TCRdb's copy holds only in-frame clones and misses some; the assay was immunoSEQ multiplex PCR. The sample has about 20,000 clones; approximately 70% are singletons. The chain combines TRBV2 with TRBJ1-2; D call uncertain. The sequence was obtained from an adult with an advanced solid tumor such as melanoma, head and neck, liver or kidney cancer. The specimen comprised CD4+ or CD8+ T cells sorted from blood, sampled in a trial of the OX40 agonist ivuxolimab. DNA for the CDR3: TGTGCCAGCACTGGATTGCCCGGGTCCAACTATGGCTACACCTTC. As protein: CASTGLPGSNYGYTF.